This T cell receptor beta chain was observed in a study of T cells after yellow fever vaccination. This clonotype turned up a few times. The V end was cut by 3 bases, the J end by 4 bases, with 12 bases between. CDR3 length: 14 residues. Germline V gene data show CDR1 as SEHNR and CDR2 as FQNEAQ (reference sequence). They built TCR cDNA with 5'RACE template switching, a step that put in a universal primer site and UMIs. TCRdb re-analysed the 5' RACE reads in MiXCR, keeping a single row per CDR3 protein. Here the sample spans under 600,000 distinct CDR3 sequences, around a fifth being singletons. The material sequenced was PBMCs, taken roughly 20 days after the first yellow fever vaccination. The chain has TRBV7-9 and TRBJ2-5; possible D gene TRBD1, 8 bases. The clonotype originates from a man younger than 30 who received the YFV17D yellow fever vaccine. Written as DNA, the CDR3 is TGTGCCAGCAGCTTTACAGGGGGGGTAGAGACCCAGTACTTC. Amino acids: CASSFTGGVETQYF.